This T cell receptor beta chain derives from a study of a mutant IDH1 vaccine in newly diagnosed glioma. Looking at the study overall: Visit V12 was scheduled at week 35 and visit V13 at week 47.

The ends were cut back, 4 bases at V and 0 bases at J, with 11 bases in the middle. Germline lookup yields CDR1 SNHLY and CDR2 FYNNEI. This CDR3 is 15 amino acids long. As for this clone: Its antigen remains unknown.

Generated by immunoSEQ multiplex PCR, the TCRdb table keeps only in-frame clones and is missing some. Seen here are 25,000 to 40,000 clones, roughly 90% observed once, and the top ten hold under 2.5%. The sample's time point: week 47, end of study. Every vaccine dose comprised 300 ug of mutant IDH1 20-mer peptide plus topical imiquimod. The sequence was collected from a man aged 35 to 55 with glioma. J is TRBJ2-3 and V is TRBV2; D may be TRBD2 (5 bases). The input for sequencing was PBMCs, taken from a glioma patient whose treatment included an IDH1 peptide vaccine. For the CDR3, the DNA is TGTGCCAGCAGTGGGGTGGGAGCTAGCACAGATACGCAGTATTTT. It codes for CASSGVGASTDTQYF.